This T cell receptor beta chain stems from a study of blood T cell repertoires in COVID-19. A case of COVID-19 had been met by exposed participants within 2 weeks before study entry. Repertoires were generated with immunoSEQ multiplex PCR, while TCRdb's copy carries only in-frame clones and drops some. Here the sample spans around 200,000 clones, less than 90% being singletons. CDR1 is KGHDR, CDR2 SFDVKD, per germline. The CDR3 spans 13 residues. Trimming removed 9 bases from V and 5 bases from J; junction bases left unmatched: 4. V gene TRBV24-1 combines with J gene TRBJ2-2; TRBD2 aligns across 8 bases. The sequencing input was PBMCs or T cells enriched from blood (not recorded which). The receptor was isolated from a woman in her thirties who had been exposed to COVID-19. The CDR3 protein is CATRRGGTGELFF. The CDR3 DNA reads as TGTGCCACCCGCCGGGGGGGGACCGGGGAGCTGTTTTTT.